Sequencing of this TCR beta chain was carried out in a study of T cells expressing NK-cell markers. No DNA is given; TCRdb re-called the 5' RACE reads and lists each CDR3 protein once. The record lists about 380,000 distinct CDR3 sequences, of which the ten most abundant hold 5.2%. Germline V gene sequence: CDR1 MNHNS, CDR2 SASEGT. The CDR3 consists of 15 residues. The clonotype comes from a man between 18 and 69 years old in good health. This chain connects TRBV6-1 to TRBJ2-7; TCRdb's D gene call, TRBD1, goes unchecked for lack of DNA. The sample comprised blood T cells: a sorted CD56 or NKG2C T cell subset, CD4+ or CD8+ T cells, or bulk PBMC T cells (not recorded which). The CDR3 spells CASRGQGTWSYEQYF.